This TCR beta chain came from a study of blood T cell repertoires in COVID-19. About the study: The origin of the acute and convalescent COVID-19 samples was the United States, Italy and Spain. From T cells, B-cell-depleted T cells, or PBMCs came the material, which was cDNA or gDNA.

Assay used: immunoSEQ multiplex PCR; TCRdb lists only in-frame clones, some missing. This sample yields 200,000 or so clones, of which roughly nine tenths are seen a single time; 2.1% belongs to the top ten. The receptor's source is a man aged 70 or older with active or convalescent COVID-19. Sequencing was performed on peripheral blood.

CDR3 nucleotide sequence: TGTGCCAGCAGTTACACCCCGGGCAGGGGCCCCAACGAGCAGTACTTC. Residues: CASSYTPGRGPNEQYF. This chain uses TRBV6-2 or TRBV6-3 with TRBJ2-7, with a possible D match to TRBD1 (6 bases). CDR3 length equals 16 residues. In germline, CDR1 is MNHEY, CDR2 SVGEGT. Trimming cost V 2 bases and J 5 bases, with 19 bases left between them.